Presented here are 10 T cell receptor beta chains from one specimen sequenced in a study of early T cells in non-severe SARS-CoV-2 infection. TCRdb redid the calling of the 5' RACE reads with MiXCR, one entry per CDR3 protein. The sample includes 60,000 or so distinct CDR3 sequences, roughly 13% of them seen just once. The sequencing sample was made of whole blood. The receptors here all came from an adult who was a healthcare worker with PCR-confirmed SARS-CoV-2 infection or an uninfected control (not recorded which).

The rearrangement links TRBV4-1 to TRBJ2-5; D gene ambiguous. The CDR3 sequence is 15 residues long. The V gene lost 0 bases and the J gene lost 5 bases, with 13 bases spanning the gap. Germline V gene lookup returns CDR1 MGHRA and CDR2 YSYEKL. CDR3 sequence (DNA): TGCGCCAGCAGCCAAGATCGGAGCAGAAGGGAGACCCAGTACTTC. Translation: CASSQDRSRRETQYF.

This clonotype appeared a few times. The chain carries TRBV27 and TRBJ1-1; 8 nucleotides agree with TRBD1. Trimming removed 6 bases from V and 4 bases from J; junction bases left unmatched: 7. This CDR3 spans 14 amino acids. Germline V gives CDR1 MNHEY, CDR2 SMNVEV (reference sequence). CDR3 sequence: CASRAQGVATEAFF. The CDR3 region has the DNA TGTGCCAGCAGGGCACAGGGGGTGGCCACTGAAGCTTTCTTT.

The chain links TRBV29-1 to TRBJ2-7; a possible D gene is TRBD1 (5 bases). The CDR3 has 13 amino acids. The germline gives CDR1 SQVTM, CDR2 ANQGSEA. Between the trimmed V and J ends, which lost 3 bases and 4 bases, there was a span of 13 bases. The CDR3 coding sequence is TGCAGCGTTGATCTCGGCAGGGAATACGAGCAGTACTTC. This sequence encodes CSVDLGREYEQYF.

The sample holds a few counts of this clonotype. This chain joins TRBV5-1 and TRBJ2-1, with TRBD2 as a possible D gene (7 bases). Germline-derived CDR1 and CDR2 are SGHRS and YFSETQ. This CDR3 contains 12 residues. The ends were cut back, 4 bases at V and 8 bases at J, with 10 bases in the middle. In DNA form, the CDR3 reads TGCGCCAGCAGCGGGGGGGCCGATGAGCAGTTCTTC. Protein: CASSGGADEQFF.

This clonotype was counted ten times or more. The chain carries TRBV5-1 and TRBJ2-5; D unclear. Germline CDR1 SGHRS, CDR2 YFSETQ. This CDR3 comprises 16 residues. V shed 0 bases and J shed 3 bases, with 15 bases lying between them. The chain's CDR3 is CASSLGGPSFKETQYF. The CDR3 nucleotides are TGCGCCAGCAGCTTGGGGGGTCCGTCCTTCAAAGAGACCCAGTACTTC.

In this sample, this clonotype turned up many times. The chain has TRBV28 and TRBJ2-1; D is unclear. The ends were cut back, 8 bases at V and 7 bases at J, with 18 bases in the middle. Per the germline V gene, CDR1 is MDHEN and CDR2 is SYDVKM. The CDR3 extends over 14 amino acids. The chain's CDR3 is CASLEATPRNEQFF. CDR3 in DNA: TGTGCCAGCCTTGAGGCCACCCCAAGGAATGAGCAGTTCTTC. Full variable domain (outside the CDR3, taken from reference TRBV28 and TRBJ2-1): DVKVTQSSRYLVKRTGEKVFLECVQDMDHENMFWYRQDPGLGLRLIYFSYDVKMKEKGDIPEGYSVSREKKERFSLILESASTNQTSMYLCASLEATPRNEQFFGPGTRLTVL.

The chain couples TRBV7-9 to TRBJ2-5, with D possibly being TRBD1 or TRBD2 (5 bases each). This CDR3 has 12 amino acids. V lost 8 bases and J lost 3, with 10 bases in between. Germline V CDR1 and CDR2: SEHNR, FQNEAQ (reference sequence). DNA for the CDR3: TGTGCCAGCCGGGGCTCCGAAGAGACCCAGTACTTC. As protein: CASRGSEETQYF.

This clonotype turned up a few times. In nucleotides, the CDR3 is TGTGCCAGCAGCGCGGGGAGGGGGATTCGTGGCTACACCTTC. This sequence encodes CASSAGRGIRGYTF. This chain connects TRBV2 to TRBJ1-2, with D tentatively TRBD1 (6 bases). V was pared by 6 bases and J by 7 bases, with 18 bases between. This CDR3 spans 14 amino acids. Per the germline V gene, CDR1 is SNHLY and CDR2 is FYNNEI.

V is TRBV18 and J is TRBJ1-5; D remains unclear. The CDR3 runs 15 residues. Trimming cost V 2 bases and J 6 bases, with 14 bases left between them. Germline values: CDR1 KGHSH, CDR2 LQKENI. The CDR3 DNA follows: TGTGCCAGCTCACCAGGCGGGGTTCGAGGTCAGCCCCAGCATTTT. It is translated as CASSPGGVRGQPQHF.

This clonotype was seen more than once but under ten times. The genes are TRBV7-6 and TRBJ2-7, with no clear D. The CDR3 extends over 13 amino acids. V lost 2 bases, J lost 4 bases, and 9 bases lay in between. The germline V gene has CDR1 SGHVS and CDR2 FNYEAQ. CDR3 region: CASSLSRRYEQYF. The DNA of the CDR3 is TGTGCCAGCAGCTTATCCCGTCGGTACGAGCAGTACTTC.